In this sample, the clone carrying this T cell receptor beta chain turned up a few times. Responder cells labeled with CFSE (around 200,000) were co-plated with irradiated stimulator cells labeled with violet dye (around 200,000). After the reaction, the investigators sorted the proliferating CFSE-low CD3+CD4+ and CD3+CD8+ responders. The CDR3 is 16 residues long. Trimming at V came to 3 bases and at J to 3 bases, leaving 11 bases not matched to a gene. Germline CDR1 reads SGHNT; CDR2 reads YYREEE (reference sequence). The data originate from a study of graft-versus-host responses after intestinal transplantation. In the study overall: Multivisceral, liver-intestinal, or isolated intestinal grafts went to recipients. Study observations and caveats: The recipient marrow held GvH clones, and some of them showed up first in ileum or blood. Across patients carrying graft-donor T cell macrochimerism, allografts held high graft-versus-host to host-versus-graft clonal ratios.

Generated by immunoSEQ multiplex PCR, the TCRdb table keeps only in-frame clones and is missing some. The table records under 15,000 clones, less than 40% of them present only once. The specimen comprised alloreactive CD8+ T cells from a mixed lymphocyte reaction culture, sampled before intestinal transplant. Sample subset: CFSE-low proliferating T cells sorted from approximately 6-day pre-transplant mixed lymphocyte reaction (GvH or HvG direction). The chain is built from TRBV5-4 and TRBJ1-1; 7 bases align to TRBD1. The TCR originated in a human patient who received an intestinal transplant. CDR3 loop: CASSWEYRGRDTEAFF. CDR3 DNA sequence: TGTGCCAGCAGCTGGGAGTACAGGGGAAGGGACACTGAAGCTTTCTTT.